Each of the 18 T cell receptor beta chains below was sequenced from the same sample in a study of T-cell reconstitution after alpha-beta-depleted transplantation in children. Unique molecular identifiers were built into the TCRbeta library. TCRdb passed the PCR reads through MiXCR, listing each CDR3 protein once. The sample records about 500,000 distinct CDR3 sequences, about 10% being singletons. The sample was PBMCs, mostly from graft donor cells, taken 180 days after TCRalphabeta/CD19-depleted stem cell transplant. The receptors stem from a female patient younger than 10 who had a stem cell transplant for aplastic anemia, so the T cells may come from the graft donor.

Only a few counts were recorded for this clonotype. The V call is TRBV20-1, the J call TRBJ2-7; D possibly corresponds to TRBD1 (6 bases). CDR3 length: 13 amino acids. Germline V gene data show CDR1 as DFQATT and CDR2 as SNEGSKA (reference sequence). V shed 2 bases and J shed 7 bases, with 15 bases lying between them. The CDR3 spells CSARIGGIREQYF. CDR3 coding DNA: TGCAGTGCTAGAATAGGGGGAATTCGGGAGCAGTACTTC.

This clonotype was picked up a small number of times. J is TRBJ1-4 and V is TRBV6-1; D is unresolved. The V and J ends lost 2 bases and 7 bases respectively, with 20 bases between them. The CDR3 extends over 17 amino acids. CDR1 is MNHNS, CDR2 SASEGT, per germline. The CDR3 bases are TGTGCCAGCAGTGAAAGAAGGGAGACTCCCTTTCGTGAAAAACTGTTTTTT. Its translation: CASSERRETPFREKLFF.

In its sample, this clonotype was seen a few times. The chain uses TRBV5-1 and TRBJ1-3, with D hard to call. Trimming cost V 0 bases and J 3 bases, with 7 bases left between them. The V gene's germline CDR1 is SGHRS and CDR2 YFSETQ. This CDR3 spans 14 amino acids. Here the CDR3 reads CASSLDPGGNTIYF. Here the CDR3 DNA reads TGCGCCAGCAGCTTGGATCCGGGTGGAAACACCATATATTTT. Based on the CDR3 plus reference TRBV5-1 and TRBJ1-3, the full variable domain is KAGVTQTPRYLIKTRGQQVTLSCSPISGHRSVSWYQQTPGQGLQFLFEYFSETQRNKGNFPGRFSGRQFSNSRSEMNVSTLELGDSALYLCASSLDPGGNTIYFGEGSWLTVV.

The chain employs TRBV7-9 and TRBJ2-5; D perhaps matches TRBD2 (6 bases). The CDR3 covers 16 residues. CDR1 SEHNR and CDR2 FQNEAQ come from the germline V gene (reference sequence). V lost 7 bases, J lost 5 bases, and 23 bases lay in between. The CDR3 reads CASTPVGDSVWETQYF. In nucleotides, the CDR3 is TGTGCCAGCACCCCGGTGGGGGACTCGGTATGGGAGACCCAGTACTTC.

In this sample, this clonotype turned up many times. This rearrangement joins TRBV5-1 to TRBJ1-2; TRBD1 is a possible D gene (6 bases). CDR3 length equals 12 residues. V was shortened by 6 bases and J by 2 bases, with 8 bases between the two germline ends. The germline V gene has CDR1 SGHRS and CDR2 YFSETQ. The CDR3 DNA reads TGCGCCAGCACCACAGGGAACTATGGCTACACCTTC. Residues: CASTTGNYGYTF.

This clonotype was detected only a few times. DNA for the CDR3: TGTGCCAGCAGCAGCTTCCTAAGGGGAAATGAGCAGTTCTTC. Translated: CASSSFLRGNEQFF. The rearrangement links TRBV7-2 to TRBJ2-1, with a possible D match to TRBD1 (5 bases). The CDR3 is 14 amino acids. Germline V gene sequence: CDR1 SGHTA, CDR2 FQGNSA. Trimming took 5 bases from V and 7 from J, leaving 15 bases between them.

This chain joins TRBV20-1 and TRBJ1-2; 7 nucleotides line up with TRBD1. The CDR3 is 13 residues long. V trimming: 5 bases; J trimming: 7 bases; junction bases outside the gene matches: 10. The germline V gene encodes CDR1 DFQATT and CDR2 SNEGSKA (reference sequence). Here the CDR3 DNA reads TGCAGTGCTGCCCAGGACAGGCTGTTTGGCTACACCTTC. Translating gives CSAAQDRLFGYTF.

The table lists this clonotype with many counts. The CDR3 region is CASRRDRGNTEAFF. CDR3 DNA sequence: TGTGCCAGCAGACGCGACAGGGGAAACACTGAAGCTTTCTTT. The gene calls are TRBV6-5 and TRBJ1-1, with 8 positions matching TRBD1. The CDR3 is made up of 14 amino acids. CDR1 is MNHEY and CDR2 is SVGAGI in the germline V gene. V was clipped by 6 bases and J by 2 bases; unmatched bases: 5.

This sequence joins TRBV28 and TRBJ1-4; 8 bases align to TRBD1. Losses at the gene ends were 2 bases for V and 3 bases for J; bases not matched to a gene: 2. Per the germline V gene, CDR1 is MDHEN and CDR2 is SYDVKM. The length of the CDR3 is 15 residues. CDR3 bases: TGTGCCAGCAGTTTAGCAGGGGGCCCTAATGAAAAACTGTTTTTT. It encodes CASSLAGGPNEKLFF.

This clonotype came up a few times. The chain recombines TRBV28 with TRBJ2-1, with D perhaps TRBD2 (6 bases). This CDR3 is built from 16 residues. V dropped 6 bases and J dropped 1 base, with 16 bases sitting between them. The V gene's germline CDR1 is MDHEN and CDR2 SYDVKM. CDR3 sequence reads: CASSTPKRASYNEQFF. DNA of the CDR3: TGTGCCAGCAGCACACCTAAGCGGGCATCCTACAATGAGCAGTTCTTC. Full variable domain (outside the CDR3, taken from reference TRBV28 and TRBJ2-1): DVKVTQSSRYLVKRTGEKVFLECVQDMDHENMFWYRQDPGLGLRLIYFSYDVKMKEKGDIPEGYSVSREKKERFSLILESASTNQTSMYLCASSTPKRASYNEQFFGPGTRLTVL.

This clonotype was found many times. The CDR3 sequence: CASSLVPQLNEQFF. CDR3 in DNA: TGTGCCAGCAGCTTAGTACCACAGCTTAATGAGCAGTTCTTC. This chain connects TRBV7-2 to TRBJ2-1, with D unclear. The ends were cut back, 1 base at V and 7 bases at J, with 11 bases in the middle. Per germline, CDR1 SGHTA and CDR2 FQGNSA. The CDR3 totals 14 residues.

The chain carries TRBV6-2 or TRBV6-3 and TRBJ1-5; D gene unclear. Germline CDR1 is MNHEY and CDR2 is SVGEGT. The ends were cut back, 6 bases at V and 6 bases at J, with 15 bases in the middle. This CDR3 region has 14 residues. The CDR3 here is CASSKFAQSQPQHF. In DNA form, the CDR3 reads TGTGCCAGCAGCAAGTTCGCCCAAAGTCAGCCCCAGCATTTT.

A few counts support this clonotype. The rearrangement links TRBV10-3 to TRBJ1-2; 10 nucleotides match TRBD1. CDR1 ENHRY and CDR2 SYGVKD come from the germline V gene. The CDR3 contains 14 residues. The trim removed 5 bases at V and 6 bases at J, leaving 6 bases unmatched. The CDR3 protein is CAISPGQGTHGYTF. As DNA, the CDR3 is TGTGCCATCAGTCCGGGACAGGGGACCCATGGCTACACCTTC.

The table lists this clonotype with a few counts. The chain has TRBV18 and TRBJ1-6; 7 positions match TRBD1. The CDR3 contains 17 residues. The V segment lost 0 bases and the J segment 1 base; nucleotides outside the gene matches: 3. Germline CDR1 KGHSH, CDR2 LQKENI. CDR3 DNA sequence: TGTGCCAGCTCACCACCGGGACAGTCGTCCTATAATTCACCCCTCCACTTT. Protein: CASSPPGQSSYNSPLHF.

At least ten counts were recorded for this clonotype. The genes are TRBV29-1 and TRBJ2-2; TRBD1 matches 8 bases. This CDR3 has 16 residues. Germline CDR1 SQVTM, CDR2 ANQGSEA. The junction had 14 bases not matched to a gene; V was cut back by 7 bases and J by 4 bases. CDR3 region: CSAVLAYRGTTGELFF. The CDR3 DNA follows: TGCAGCGCCGTACTGGCCTACAGGGGGACCACCGGGGAGCTGTTTTTT.

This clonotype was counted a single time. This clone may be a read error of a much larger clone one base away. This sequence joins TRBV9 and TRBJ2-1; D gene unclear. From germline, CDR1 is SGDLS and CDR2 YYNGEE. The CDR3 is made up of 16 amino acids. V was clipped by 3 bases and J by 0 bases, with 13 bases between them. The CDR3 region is CASSGPLSSSYNEQFF. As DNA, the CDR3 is TGTGCCAGCAGCGGTCCCCTATCGAGCTCCTACAATGAGCAGTTCTTC.

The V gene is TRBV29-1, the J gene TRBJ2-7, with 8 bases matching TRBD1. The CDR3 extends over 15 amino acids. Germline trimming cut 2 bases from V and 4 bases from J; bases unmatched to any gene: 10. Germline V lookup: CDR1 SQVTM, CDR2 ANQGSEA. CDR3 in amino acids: CSVERGRQGKYEQYF. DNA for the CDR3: TGCAGCGTTGAAAGGGGGCGACAGGGGAAATACGAGCAGTACTTC.

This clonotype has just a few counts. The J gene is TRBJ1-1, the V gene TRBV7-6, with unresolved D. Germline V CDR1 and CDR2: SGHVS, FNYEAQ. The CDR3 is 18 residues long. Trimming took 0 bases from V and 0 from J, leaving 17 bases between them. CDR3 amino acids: CASSLAIREQPMNTEAFF. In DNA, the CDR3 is TGTGCCAGCAGCTTAGCGATCCGGGAACAGCCTATGAACACTGAAGCTTTCTTT.